These 9 T cell receptor beta chains were sequenced from one sample in a study of blood T cell repertoires in COVID-19. Using immunoSEQ multiplex PCR, the repertoire was profiled, and TCRdb retains in-frame clones only, with some absent. The sample has just over 250,000 clones, more than 75% seen once; the top ten hold roughly 9.8%. What was sequenced was peripheral blood. Receptor source: a man between 40 and 49 years old who had recovered from COVID-19.

This chain joins TRBV5-8 and TRBJ2-5, with 9 positions matching TRBD1. The germline gives CDR1 SGHTS, CDR2 YDEGEE. J lost 3 bases, V lost 4 bases, and 4 bases had no gene match. CDR3 size: 14 residues. The CDR3 here is CASSRDRVKETQYF. DNA of the CDR3: TGTGCCAGCAGCCGGGACAGGGTGAAAGAGACCCAGTACTTC.

The V call is TRBV18, the J call TRBJ1-1; D is undetermined. V lost 2 bases and J 1 base, leaving 5 bases between the germline ends. Germline V gene sequence: CDR1 KGHSH, CDR2 LQKENI. The CDR3 loop spans 13 amino acids. The CDR3 sequence: CASSPGRNTEAFF. DNA for the CDR3: TGTGCCAGCTCACCAGGGAGGAACACTGAAGCTTTCTTT.

The rearrangement joins TRBV6-5 to TRBJ1-6, with TRBD1 matching over 8 bases. V dropped 4 bases and J dropped 9; count of bases not matched to a gene: 5. The V gene's germline CDR1 is MNHEY and CDR2 SVGAGI. CDR3 length: 14 amino acids. The CDR3 nucleotides are TGTGCCAGCAGTTCGGACAGGGATTCTTCACCCCTCCACTTT. Protein sequence: CASSSDRDSSPLHF.

CDR3 protein: CASSPRGPGGYTF. The CDR3, as DNA: TGTGCCAGCAGCCCTCGGGGTCCTGGTGGCTACACCTTC. The rearrangement links TRBV5-4 to TRBJ1-2; D remains unclear. Germline CDR1 is SGHNT and CDR2 is YYREEE (reference sequence). The CDR3 has 13 residues. V shed 4 bases and J shed 7 bases, with 14 bases lying between them.

J is TRBJ2-1 and V is TRBV7-6, with D unclear. Germline V lookup: CDR1 SGHVS, CDR2 FNYEAQ. The ends were cut back, 5 bases at V and 5 bases at J, with 10 bases in the middle. This CDR3 is 13 amino acids long. The CDR3 is CASSDRLNNEQFF. CDR3 DNA: TGTGCCAGCAGCGATAGACTTAACAATGAGCAGTTCTTC.

V and J are TRBV5-1 and TRBJ2-1, with 14 bases fitting TRBD2. With V trimmed by 4 bases and J by 7 bases, 7 bases remained unmatched. The germline CDR1 and CDR2 sequences are SGHRS and YFSETQ. This CDR3 spans 16 amino acids. CDR3 coding DNA: TGCGCCAGCAGCATAGGGACTAGCGGGAGAGTGAATGAGCAGTTCTTC. This codes for CASSIGTSGRVNEQFF.

The chain employs TRBV27 and TRBJ2-1, with 11 bases that match TRBD2. The CDR3 sequence is 15 residues long. The ends lost 3 bases at V and 9 bases at J; junction bases unmatched: 7. CDR1 is MNHEY and CDR2 is SMNVEV in the germline V gene (reference sequence). The CDR3 loop reads CASSFLAGGRGEQFF. In DNA, the CDR3 is TGTGCCAGCAGTTTCCTAGCGGGAGGAAGGGGTGAGCAGTTCTTC.

The rearrangement links TRBV7-6 to TRBJ2-7; D uncertain. Germline CDR1 SGHVS, CDR2 FNYEAQ. Trimming pared 0 bases from V and 4 bases from J, leaving 10 bases between. This CDR3 has 14 residues. DNA of the CDR3: TGTGCCAGCAGCTTAGCGCAAGGAGAATACGAGCAGTACTTC. This encodes CASSLAQGEYEQYF.

V and J are TRBV12-5 and TRBJ2-3; 8 bases match TRBD1. Trimming at V came to 10 bases and at J to 2 bases, leaving 17 bases not matched to a gene. The germline V gene has CDR1 LGHNT and CDR2 FRNRAP. The CDR3 has 17 residues. CDR3 protein: CATTSGPAGGFTDTQYF. DNA for the CDR3: TGTGCTACCACATCTGGTCCTGCAGGGGGCTTCACAGATACGCAGTATTTT.